These T cell receptor beta chains were read from a single sample in a study of T cells after somatic rescue of genetic block. This table comes from immunoSEQ multiplex PCR, and its TCRdb copy is limited to in-frame clones, with some not included. The data hold roughly 12,000 clones, with about four fifths observed a single time. The sample was peripheral blood mononuclear cells (PBMCs). Every receptor here comes from a boy younger than 18. Both conserved end residues are part of each CDR3. The D gene is left open where the match is weak. Clone size is stated in some rows and not others, as once, few, many or a class when expanded.

>TRBV6-6|-|TRBJ1-2|-|15
CASSYSPGNDYGYTF
TGTGCCAGCAGTTACTCTCCAGGGAACGACTATGGCTACACCTTC
>TRBV11-1|-|TRBJ2-7|-|14
CASSGLRSDSPQYF
TGTGCCAGCAGCGGCCTCCGTTCGGACAGTCCGCAGTACTTC
>TRBV6-1|TRBD1|TRBJ1-1|-|14
CASSEALQGVEAFF
TGTGCCAGCAGTGAAGCGCTTCAGGGGGTTGAAGCTTTCTTT
>TRBV11-2|TRBD1|TRBJ2-7|-|15
CASRPRDRGVYEQYF
TGTGCCAGCAGGCCGAGGGACAGGGGTGTCTACGAGCAGTACTTC
>TRBV27|TRBD1|TRBJ1-6|medium-sized|13
CASSLDRASPLHF
TGTGCCAGCAGCCTTGACAGGGCTTCACCCCTCCACTTT
>TRBV5-1|TRBD1|TRBJ1-6|-|14
CASRTDRGDSPLHF
TGCGCCAGCAGGACAGACAGGGGAGATTCACCCCTCCACTTT
>TRBV6-5|-|TRBJ1-1|-|15
CASSMVVWRGTEAFF
TGTGCCAGCAGTATGGTGGTTTGGAGGGGCACTGAAGCTTTCTTT
>TRBV2|-|TRBJ2-7|-|15
CASRGPGSPSYEQYF
TGTGCCAGCAGAGGGCCAGGGAGCCCTTCCTACGAGCAGTACTTC
>TRBV6-9|-|TRBJ1-2|-|12
CASSFLDYGYTF
TGTGCCAGCAGTTTCCTGGACTATGGCTACACCTTC
>TRBV5-1|-|TRBJ2-5|-|13
CASSMLTEETQYF
TGCGCCAGCAGCATGCTGACAGAAGAGACCCAGTACTTC
>TRBV5-1|-|TRBJ1-1|-|12
CASSLTGPEAFF
TGCGCCAGCAGCTTGACAGGCCCTGAAGCTTTCTTT
>TRBV6-1|-|TRBJ1-4|-|14
CASSELWLGEKLFF
TGTGCCAGCAGTGAACTGTGGCTCGGGGAAAAACTGTTTTTT
>TRBV15|-|TRBJ1-4|-|16
CATSRDMRPGNEKLFF
TGTGCCACCAGCAGAGATATGAGACCAGGGAATGAAAAACTGTTTTTT
>TRBV29-1|-|TRBJ2-7|-|13
CSVVSPPRREQYF
TGCAGCGTTGTGTCGCCTCCGAGGCGCGAGCAGTACTTC
>TRBV5-6|TRBD1|TRBJ1-2|-|16
CASSLIRDRANYGYTF
TGTGCCAGCAGCTTAATCCGGGACAGGGCCAACTATGGCTACACCTTC
>TRBV7-9|-|TRBJ2-6|few|17
CASLSYGVKSGANVLTF
TGTGCCAGCCTCTCTTACGGGGTTAAGTCTGGGGCCAACGTCCTGACTTTC
>TRBV5-1|-|TRBJ2-7|once|16
CASTGGVPGQGGEQHF
TGCGCCAGCACCGGGGGGGTCCCGGGACAGGGAGGAGAGCAGCACTTC
>TRBV9|TRBD2|TRBJ2-2|-|17
CASSVDPTSGPTGELFF
TGTGCCAGCAGCGTAGACCCGACTAGCGGCCCCACCGGGGAGCTGTTTTTT
>TRBV7-9|-|TRBJ1-3|-|16
CASSLAVRESGNTIYF
TGTGCCAGCAGCTTAGCGGTCCGGGAGTCTGGAAACACCATATATTTT
>TRBV21-1|-|TRBJ1-2|-|14
CASSNIGLNYGYTF
TGTGCCAGCAGCAATATAGGGCTGAACTATGGCTACACCTTC
>TRBV29-1|-|TRBJ1-2|-|13
CSVVVSDNYGYTF
TGCAGCGTTGTTGTGTCAGATAACTATGGCTACACCTTC
>TRBV28|-|TRBJ2-1|few|16
CASSSSGAWSYNEQFF
TGTGCCAGCAGTTCATCCGGGGCCTGGTCCTACAATGAGCAGTTCTTC
>TRBV7-9|-|TRBJ2-3|-|14
CASSLAASTDTQYF
TGTGCCAGCAGCTTAGCGGCTAGCACAGATACGCAGTATTTT
>TRBV15|-|TRBJ2-1|-|13
CATSRETFRPQFF
TGTGCCACCAGCAGAGAGACATTTCGACCCCAGTTCTTC
>TRBV9|TRBD2|TRBJ2-1|-|14
CASSVAGGPNEQFF
TGTGCCAGCAGCGTAGCGGGAGGGCCAAATGAGCAGTTCTTC
>TRBV5-4|TRBD1|TRBJ1-2|once|13
CASSSLGDSQYTF
TGTGCCAGCAGCTCCCTCGGGGACAGCCAATACACCTTC
>TRBV14|-|TRBJ1-4|-|16
CTSSQRQIRTNEKLFF
TGTACCAGCAGCCAACGACAGATAAGAACTAATGAAAAACTGTTTTTT
>TRBV7-2|-|TRBJ1-6|-|12
CASSLPISPLHF
TGTGCCAGCAGCTTACCGATCTCACCCCTCCACTTT
>TRBV7-2|-|TRBJ1-2|-|18
CASSFIRQGIRANYGYTF
TGTGCCAGCAGCTTTATTAGACAAGGAATACGAGCTAACTATGGCTACACCTTC
>TRBV7-8|-|TRBJ2-1|-|14
CASSLRAVVSEQFF
TGTGCCAGCAGCTTACGCGCTGTGGTAAGTGAGCAGTTCTTC
>TRBV6-6|-|TRBJ2-6|-|12
CASRVGANVLTF
TGTGCCAGCCGTGTGGGGGCCAACGTCCTGACTTTC
>TRBV4-1|TRBD2|TRBJ2-7|few|15
CASSPLAGRIREQYF
TGCGCCAGCAGCCCTTTAGCGGGGAGGATCCGAGAGCAGTACTTC
>TRBV29-1|-|TRBJ1-1|few|12
CSVSFINTEAFF
TGCAGCGTAAGCTTCATCAACACTGAAGCTTTCTTT
>TRBV5-6|-|TRBJ1-3|-|15
CASSLPWSSGNTIYF
TGTGCCAGCAGCTTGCCCTGGAGCTCTGGAAACACCATATATTTT
>TRBV28|-|TRBJ1-2|few|12
CASSLRVYGYTF
TGTGCCAGCAGTTTAAGGGTATATGGCTACACCTTC
>TRBV13|-|TRBJ2-1|-|13
CASSGSPYNEQFF
TGTGCCAGCAGCGGGAGTCCCTACAATGAGCAGTTCTTC
>TRBV9|TRBD2|TRBJ2-1|-|15
CASSVVGGAYNEQFF
TGTGCCAGCAGCGTAGTCGGGGGGGCCTACAATGAGCAGTTCTTC
>TRBV10-3|-|TRBJ1-3|once|14
CAISPRAPGNTIYF
TGTGCCATCAGTCCTAGGGCTCCTGGAAACACCATATATTTT